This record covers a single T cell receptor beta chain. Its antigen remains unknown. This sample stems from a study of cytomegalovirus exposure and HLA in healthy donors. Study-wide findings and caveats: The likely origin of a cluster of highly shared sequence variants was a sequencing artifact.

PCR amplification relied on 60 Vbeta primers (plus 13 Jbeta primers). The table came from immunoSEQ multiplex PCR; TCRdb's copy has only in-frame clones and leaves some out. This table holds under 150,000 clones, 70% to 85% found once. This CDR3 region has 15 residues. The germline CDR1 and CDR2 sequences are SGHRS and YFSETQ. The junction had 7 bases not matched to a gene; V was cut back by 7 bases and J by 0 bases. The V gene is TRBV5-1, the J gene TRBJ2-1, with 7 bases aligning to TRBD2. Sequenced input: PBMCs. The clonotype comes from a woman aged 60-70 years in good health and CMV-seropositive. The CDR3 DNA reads TGCGCCAGCCAGGTAGCGGGCAACTCCTACAATGAGCAGTTCTTC. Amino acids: CASQVAGNSYNEQFF.